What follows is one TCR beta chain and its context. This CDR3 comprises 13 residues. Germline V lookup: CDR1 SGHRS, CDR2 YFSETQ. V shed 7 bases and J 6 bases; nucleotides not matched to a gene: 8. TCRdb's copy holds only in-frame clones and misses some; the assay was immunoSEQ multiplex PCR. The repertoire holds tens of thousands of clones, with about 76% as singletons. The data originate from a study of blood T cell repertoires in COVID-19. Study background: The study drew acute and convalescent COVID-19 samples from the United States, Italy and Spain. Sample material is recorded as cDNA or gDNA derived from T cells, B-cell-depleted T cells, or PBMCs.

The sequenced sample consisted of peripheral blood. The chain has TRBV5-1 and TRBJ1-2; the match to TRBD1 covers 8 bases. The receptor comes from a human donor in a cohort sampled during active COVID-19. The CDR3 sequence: CASRLTGVDGYTF. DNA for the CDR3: TGCGCCAGCCGTTTGACAGGGGTGGATGGCTACACCTTC. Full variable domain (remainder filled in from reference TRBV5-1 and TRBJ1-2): KAGVTQTPRYLIKTRGQQVTLSCSPISGHRSVSWYQQTPGQGLQFLFEYFSETQRNKGNFPGRFSGRQFSNSRSEMNVSTLELGDSALYLCASRLTGVDGYTFGSGTRLTVV.